One sample yielded the 25 T cell receptor beta chains listed below, sequenced in a study of identical twins. Via MiXCR, TCRdb re-called the 5' RACE reads, giving one row per CDR3 protein. Among about 530,000 distinct CDR3 sequences listed, about 20% were seen once. This sample also belongs to another study, concerning yellow fever vaccine responses in identical twins.

Sequenced input: CD4+ T cells sorted from blood. The receptors originated from a woman under 30 in good health.

This chain uses TRBV6-1 with TRBJ2-7, with D possibly matching TRBD2 (5 bases). Per germline, CDR1 MNHNS and CDR2 SASEGT. The CDR3 runs 16 residues. Trimming left V 0 bases short and J 0 bases short, with 12 bases between. DNA of the CDR3: TGTGCCAGCAGTGAAGCGCTCCTGGGAGTCTCCTACGAGCAGTACTTC. Encoded protein: CASSEALLGVSYEQYF.

This clonotype was observed a handful of times. V and J are TRBV6-1 and TRBJ2-7; D possibly matches TRBD1 or TRBD2 (7 bases each). Trimming shortened V by 5 bases and J by 2 bases, and 13 bases separated the two germline ends. The CDR3 consists of 14 residues. CDR1 is MNHNS and CDR2 is SASEGT in the germline V gene. CDR3 region: CASSPRGGTYEQYV. Written as DNA, the CDR3 is TGTGCCAGCAGTCCCAGGGGGGGAACCTACGAGCAGTACGTC.

This clonotype occurred many times. The rearrangement links TRBV5-1 to TRBJ2-1, with 9 nucleotides matching TRBD2. With V trimmed by 0 bases and J by 7 bases, 11 bases remained unmatched. In germline, CDR1 is SGHRS, CDR2 YFSETQ. The CDR3 covers 17 residues. The CDR3 sequence is CASSLAHPRGGGNEQFF. The CDR3, as DNA: TGCGCCAGCAGCTTGGCCCACCCGCGGGGGGGAGGTAATGAGCAGTTCTTC.

V is TRBV7-6 and J is TRBJ2-7, with D uncertain. Germline lookup yields CDR1 SGHVS and CDR2 FNYEAQ. The length of the CDR3 is 16 residues. With 1 base removed from V and 2 bases from J, the gap between germline ends came to 15 bases. Here the CDR3 reads CASSLGTARWAYEQYF. The CDR3 DNA follows: TGTGCCAGCAGCTTAGGAACCGCAAGGTGGGCCTACGAGCAGTACTTC.

The chain links TRBV7-2 to TRBJ2-7, with 7 bases aligning to TRBD2. Germline-derived CDR1 and CDR2 are SGHTA and FQGNSA. CDR3 length: 16 amino acids. With 1 base clipped from V and 0 bases from J, the junction kept 6 bases outside the gene matches. The CDR3 DNA is TGTGCCAGCAGCTTAGTAGGAACTAGCGCCTCCTACGAGCAGTACTTC. It translates to CASSLVGTSASYEQYF.

This clonotype has only a few counts. This chain uses TRBV7-2 with TRBJ2-3; 10 bases line up with TRBD1. CDR3 length equals 15 residues. Germline assignment: CDR1 SGHTA and CDR2 FQGNSA. V was pared by 5 bases and J by 4 bases, with 6 bases of the junction left unmatched. The CDR3 sequence is CASSIRDRGADTQYF. CDR3 DNA sequence: TGTGCCAGCAGCATCCGGGACAGGGGAGCAGATACGCAGTATTTT. Drawing the rest from reference TRBV7-2 and TRBJ2-3, the complete variable domain is GAGVSQSPSNKVTEKGKDVELRCDPISGHTALYWYRQSLGQGLEFLIYFQGNSAPDKSGLPSDRFSAERTGGSVSTLTIQRTQQEDSAVYLCASSIRDRGADTQYFGPGTRLTVL.

This clonotype showed up just a few times. The genes are TRBV24-1 and TRBJ2-2, with no clear D. CDR3 length: 17 residues. Germline CDR1 is KGHDR and CDR2 is SFDVKD. V lost 0 bases and J lost 4, with 14 bases in between. The DNA of the CDR3 is TGTGCCACCAGTGATTTGGGAGCCAGCGCCGGCACCGGGGAGCTGTTTTTT. Residues: CATSDLGASAGTGELFF.

The rearrangement joins TRBV5-5 to TRBJ2-1; D is ambiguous. Germline V lookup: CDR1 SGHKS, CDR2 YYEKEE (reference sequence). V was cut by 3 bases and J by 2 bases, with 12 bases left in between. This CDR3 comprises 15 residues. CDR3 protein: CASSYDPSPYNEQFF. CDR3 bases: TGTGCCAGCAGCTACGACCCAAGCCCCTACAATGAGCAGTTCTTC. Supplemented by reference TRBV5-5 and TRBJ2-1, the full variable domain reads DAGVTQSPTHLIKTRGQQVTLRCSPISGHKSVSWYQQVLGQGPQFIFQYYEKEERGRGNFPDRFSARQFPNYSSELNVNALLLGDSALYLCASSYDPSPYNEQFFGPGTRLTVL.

The rearrangement joins TRBV7-9 to TRBJ2-5; D gene unclear. V lost 2 bases and J lost 1, with 5 bases in between. This CDR3 is built from 13 residues. Germline V gene lookup returns CDR1 SEHNR and CDR2 FQNEAQ (reference sequence). The CDR3 nucleotides read TGTGCCAGCAGCTTATACCGCCAAGAGACCCAGTACTTC. The encoded protein is CASSLYRQETQYF.

This clonotype was seen a few times. The chain is built from TRBV10-3 and TRBJ2-2; D may be TRBD1 (5 bases). The V gene lost 0 bases and the J gene lost 5 bases, with 19 bases spanning the gap. This CDR3 is 18 amino acids long. CDR1 and CDR2 (germline): ENHRY, SYGVKD. The CDR3 region is CAISESTLDTRRTGELFF. Written as DNA, the CDR3 is TGTGCCATCAGTGAGTCGACATTGGACACCCGGCGGACCGGGGAGCTGTTTTTT.

This clonotype was observed a few times. V and J are TRBV19 and TRBJ1-2; no definite D call. The CDR3 covers 15 residues. Germline loops: CDR1 LNHDA, CDR2 SQIVND (reference sequence). With 0 bases removed from V and 8 bases from J, the gap between germline ends came to 16 bases. DNA for the CDR3: TGTGCCAGTAGTATAGATTACCAGCTATTGGGCGGCTACACCTTC. This codes for CASSIDYQLLGGYTF.

This clonotype showed up just a few times. This rearrangement joins TRBV5-1 to TRBJ2-1, with D possibly being TRBD1 or TRBD2 (5 bases each). V lost 0 bases and J lost 6, with 13 bases in between. Germline CDR1 is SGHRS and CDR2 is YFSETQ. The CDR3 runs to 15 residues. The CDR3 DNA is TGCGCCAGCAGCTTGGCCATCGGGGACCCCAATGAGCAGTTCTTC. It specifies CASSLAIGDPNEQFF. The full variable domain, its missing parts supplied by reference TRBV5-1 and TRBJ2-1, is KAGVTQTPRYLIKTRGQQVTLSCSPISGHRSVSWYQQTPGQGLQFLFEYFSETQRNKGNFPGRFSGRQFSNSRSEMNVSTLELGDSALYLCASSLAIGDPNEQFFGPGTRLTVL.

This clonotype has a count of ten or more. The V gene is TRBV7-8, the J gene TRBJ2-1; D uncertain. Germline V CDR1 and CDR2: SGHVS, FQNEAQ. The CDR3 contains 13 residues. V gave up 1 base and J gave up 9 bases, with 10 bases separating them. CDR3 bases: TGTGCCAGCAGCTTAGTTGGGGAAACTGAGCAGTTCTTC. Its protein is CASSLVGETEQFF.

The genes are TRBV10-3 and TRBJ1-5, with TRBD1 identical over 7 bases. Germline V gives CDR1 ENHRY, CDR2 SYGVKD. There are 14 residues in the CDR3. Trimming took 3 bases from V and 2 from J; bases not matched to a gene: 1. CDR3 protein: CAISDQGGNQPQHF. Written as DNA, the CDR3 is TGTGCCATCAGTGATCAGGGGGGCAATCAGCCCCAGCATTTT.

The chain is built from TRBV12-3 or TRBV12-4 and TRBJ2-7; TRBD1 matches 9 bases. Trimming removed 5 bases from V and 2 bases from J; junction bases left unmatched: 4. The CDR3 runs 14 residues. CDR3 region: CASSQRQGAYEQYF. CDR3 sequence (DNA): TGTGCCAGCAGTCAACGACAGGGGGCCTACGAGCAGTACTTC.

V usage is TRBV20-1 and J usage is TRBJ2-1, with 7 bases fitting TRBD2. Germline CDR1 is DFQATT and CDR2 is SNEGSKA (reference sequence). The J segment lost 9 bases and the V segment lost 3 bases, leaving 14 bases of the junction unmatched. The length of the CDR3 is 15 residues. CDR3 protein: CSASGRPLGGGEQFF. As DNA, the CDR3 is TGCAGTGCTAGTGGGCGCCCCCTGGGCGGGGGTGAGCAGTTCTTC.

This clonotype occurred a few times. The rearrangement joins TRBV4-1 to TRBJ1-4; D unclear. Germline V gene data show CDR1 as MGHRA and CDR2 as YSYEKL. V dropped 2 bases and J dropped 2 bases, with 3 bases sitting between them. The CDR3 is made up of 13 amino acids. The CDR3 DNA reads TGCGCCAGCAGCCAATTGACTAATGAAAAACTGTTTTTT. Its protein product is CASSQLTNEKLFF.

The table lists this clonotype with a few counts. V and J are TRBV5-1 and TRBJ2-5; D is perhaps TRBD2 (5 bases). The V and J ends lost 4 bases and 4 bases respectively, with 11 bases between them. The CDR3 length is 13 residues. Germline CDR1 SGHRS, CDR2 YFSETQ. CDR3 region: CASSVGNRETQYF. In DNA, the CDR3 is TGCGCCAGCAGCGTCGGGAACCGAGAGACCCAGTACTTC.

The chain employs TRBV3-1 and TRBJ2-3, with TRBD2 matching 9 bases. The CDR3 is made up of 15 amino acids. V shed 5 bases, J shed 4 bases, and the junction held 7 bases outside the gene matches. Germline V gives CDR1 LGHDT, CDR2 YNNKEL (reference sequence). The CDR3 nucleotides read TGTGCCAGCAGCAAGCGGGAGGATCGGGCAGATACGCAGTATTTT. Protein sequence: CASSKREDRADTQYF.

This clonotype was counted only a few times. This chain uses TRBV20-1 with TRBJ2-5, with a possible D match to TRBD2 (5 bases). The CDR3 runs to 11 residues. From germline, CDR1 is DFQATT and CDR2 SNEGSKA (reference sequence). The V gene lost 7 bases and the J gene lost 5 bases, with 11 bases spanning the gap. CDR3 in amino acids: CSELLGETQYF. The CDR3 DNA reads TGCAGTGAACTACTAGGGGAGACCCAGTACTTC.

The V gene is TRBV6-1, the J gene TRBJ2-7; 7 positions agree with TRBD1. The V gene's germline CDR1 is MNHNS and CDR2 SASEGT. The ends lost 8 bases at V and 7 bases at J; junction bases unmatched: 17. The CDR3 spans 15 residues. This CDR3 is CASADNRGSLGEQYF. The CDR3 region has the DNA TGTGCCAGCGCCGATAACAGGGGATCCCTCGGGGAGCAGTACTTC.

This clonotype turned up a few times. This rearrangement joins TRBV5-1 to TRBJ2-2, with D hard to call. V gave up 2 bases and J gave up 5 bases, with 7 bases separating them. Germline CDR1 reads SGHRS; CDR2 reads YFSETQ. This CDR3 is built from 13 residues. This CDR3 is CASSFTRTGELFF. The DNA for the CDR3 is TGCGCCAGCAGCTTTACAAGGACCGGGGAGCTGTTTTTT.

A few counts support this clonotype. CDR3 bases: TGTGCCAGCAGTTACGCCGGTGGGGCATCTAACTATGGCTACACCTTC. This codes for CASSYAGGASNYGYTF. The V call is TRBV6-5, the J call TRBJ1-2; D may be TRBD1 (5 bases). CDR3 size: 16 residues. V was cut by 2 bases and J by 0 bases, with 13 bases left in between. The germline CDR1 and CDR2 sequences are MNHEY and SVGAGI.

The chain employs TRBV12-3 or TRBV12-4 and TRBJ1-5; D is unclear. The CDR3 sequence is 13 residues long. The ends were cut back, 5 bases at V and 8 bases at J, with 13 bases in the middle. The CDR3 is CASSLAKIEPQHF. CDR3 bases: TGTGCCAGCAGTCTGGCGAAGATCGAGCCCCAGCATTTT.

This clonotype appeared many times. J is TRBJ2-7 and V is TRBV7-2; 14 positions match TRBD2. The CDR3 consists of 15 residues. J was trimmed by 2 bases and V by 5 bases; bases with no gene match: 2. Germline V gene data show CDR1 as SGHTA and CDR2 as FQGNSA. The CDR3 loop reads CASSQGLAGAYEQYF. The CDR3 DNA reads TGTGCCAGCAGCCAGGGACTAGCGGGAGCCTACGAGCAGTACTTC.